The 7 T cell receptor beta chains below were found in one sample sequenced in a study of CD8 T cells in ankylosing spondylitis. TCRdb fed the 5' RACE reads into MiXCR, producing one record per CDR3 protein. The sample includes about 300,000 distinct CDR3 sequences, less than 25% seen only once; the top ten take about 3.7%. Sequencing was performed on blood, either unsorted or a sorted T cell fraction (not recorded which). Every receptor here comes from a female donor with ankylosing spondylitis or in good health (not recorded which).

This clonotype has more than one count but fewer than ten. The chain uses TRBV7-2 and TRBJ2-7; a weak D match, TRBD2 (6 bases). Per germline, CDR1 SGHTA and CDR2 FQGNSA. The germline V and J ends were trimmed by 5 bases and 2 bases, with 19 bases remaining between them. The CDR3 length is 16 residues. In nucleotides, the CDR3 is TGTGCCAGCAGCCTCGAAGGGACTCGCCCTACCTACGAGCAGTACTTC. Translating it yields CASSLEGTRPTYEQYF.

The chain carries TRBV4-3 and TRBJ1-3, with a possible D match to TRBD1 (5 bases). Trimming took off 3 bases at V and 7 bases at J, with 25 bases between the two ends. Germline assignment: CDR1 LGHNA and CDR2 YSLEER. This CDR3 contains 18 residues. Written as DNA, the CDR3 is TGCGCCAGCAGCCAGCTCAGAGCTCCCCGGGACCGCCTGAACACCATATATTTT. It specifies CASSQLRAPRDRLNTIYF.

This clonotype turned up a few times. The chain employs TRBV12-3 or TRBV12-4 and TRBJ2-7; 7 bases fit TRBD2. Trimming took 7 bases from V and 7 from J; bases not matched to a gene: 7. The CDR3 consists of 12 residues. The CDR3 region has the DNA TGTGCCAGCACCTTGGGAGGGCGAGAGCAGTACTTC. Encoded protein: CASTLGGREQYF.

In DNA, the CDR3 is TGTGCCTGGGCGGCACCCCAGGGAGGTTACAATGAGCAGTTCTTC. It encodes CAWAAPQGGYNEQFF. The chain couples TRBV30 to TRBJ2-1, with D possibly matching TRBD2 (6 bases). This CDR3 contains 15 residues. Germline V gene data show CDR1 as GTSNPN and CDR2 as SVGIG (reference sequence). V was cut by 5 bases and J by 4 bases, with 18 bases left in between. Drawing the rest from reference TRBV30 and TRBJ2-1, the complete variable domain is SQTIHQWPATLVQPVGSPLSLECTVEGTSNPNLYWYRQAAGRGLQLLFYSVGIGQISSEVPQNLSASRPQDRQFILSSKKLLLSDSGFYLCAWAAPQGGYNEQFFGPGTRLTVL.

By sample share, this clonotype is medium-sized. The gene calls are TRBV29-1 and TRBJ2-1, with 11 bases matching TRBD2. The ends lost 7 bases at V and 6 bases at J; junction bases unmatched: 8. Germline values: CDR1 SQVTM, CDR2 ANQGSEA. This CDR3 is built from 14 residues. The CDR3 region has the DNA TGCAGCGCAATAGCGGGAGGGCCCTTCAATGAGCAGTTCTTC. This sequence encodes CSAIAGGPFNEQFF.

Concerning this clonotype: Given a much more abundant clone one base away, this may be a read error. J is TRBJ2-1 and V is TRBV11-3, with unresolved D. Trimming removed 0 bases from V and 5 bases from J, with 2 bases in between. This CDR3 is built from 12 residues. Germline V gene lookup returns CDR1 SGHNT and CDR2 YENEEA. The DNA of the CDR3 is TGTGCCAGCAGCTTAGACGACAATGAGCAGTTCTTC. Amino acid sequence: CASSLDDNEQFF.

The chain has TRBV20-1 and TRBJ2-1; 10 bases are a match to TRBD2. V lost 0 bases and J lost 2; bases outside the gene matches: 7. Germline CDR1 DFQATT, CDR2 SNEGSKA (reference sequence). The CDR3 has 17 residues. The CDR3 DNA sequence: TGCAGTGCTAGAGATTCTGGGAGCGGGAGGGCCTACAATGAGCAGTTCTTC. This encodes CSARDSGSGRAYNEQFF.